The clone carrying this TCR beta chain was seen a single time. Its specificity is unknown. This record comes from a study of T cell responses to AZD1222 COVID-19 vaccine. Points from the study as a whole: Baseline antibody screening turned up just five to seven seropositive AZD1222 recipients.

Losses at the gene ends were 2 bases for V and 5 bases for J; bases not matched to a gene: 5. This CDR3 region has 13 residues. CDR1 and CDR2 (germline): GTSNPN, SVGIG (reference sequence). Repertoires were generated with immunoSEQ multiplex PCR, while TCRdb's copy carries only in-frame clones and drops some. The table lists about 130,000 clones, about 94% of them singletons. The source material was peripheral blood, sampled on day 0 of AZD1222 vaccination. The chain carries TRBV30 and TRBJ1-1; 7 nucleotides match TRBD1. The clonotype comes from an adult in good health. In DNA form, the CDR3 reads TGTGCCTGGAGTCGAGGGGGCAATACTGAAGCTTTCTTT. Encoded protein: CAWSRGGNTEAFF.